This TCR beta chain appears in the sequencing data of a study of cytomegalovirus exposure and HLA in healthy donors. Study results and limitations: Reports indicated that the classifier achieved high specificity and sensitivity in diagnosing cytomegalovirus status. Subsequent analysis revealed that first-cohort TCR clusters tended to co-occur in the 110 or so validation repertoires. TCR beta chains numbering under 200 were designated cytomegalovirus-associated. Testing in vitro showed three CMV-associated chains specific for CMV antigens.

Generated by immunoSEQ multiplex PCR, the TCRdb table keeps only in-frame clones and is missing some. This repertoire shows approximately 98,000 clones, approximately 96% found once; its top ten account for 0.67%. Of note for this clone: What it binds is not known.

Germline V gene data show CDR1 as SGHRS and CDR2 as YFSETQ. Trimming took 0 bases from V and 0 from J, leaving 10 bases between them. The CDR3 has 17 amino acids. Source material: PBMCs. The gene calls are TRBV5-1 and TRBJ2-6; D not resolved. The TCR comes from a woman aged 18-29 years in good health and CMV-seronegative. The CDR3 spells CASSLVAGRSGANVLTF. The CDR3 DNA reads as TGCGCCAGCAGCTTGGTTGCAGGCCGCTCTGGGGCCAACGTCCTGACTTTC.